This TCR beta chain was recorded in a study of neurological immune-mediated disorders. Germline V gene data show CDR1 as SGHAT and CDR2 as FQNNGV. The germline V and J ends were trimmed by 6 bases and 4 bases, with 6 bases remaining between them. The CDR3 is 12 amino acids. This clonotype was detected ten times or more. The study drew its healthy controls from blood bank volunteers in Maryland, USA. Synthesis of cDNA used 5'RACE (with 10-nucleotide random UMIs). Every sequencing run produced over 170 million TCR-beta sequences that came from 15-18 subjects. TCRdb reanalysed the 5' RACE reads using MiXCR and keeps one entry per CDR3 protein. The data contain tens of thousands of distinct CDR3 sequences, about 6.9% of them singletons.

Material: CD4+ T cells from blood. This sequence was found in a woman in her thirties or forties in good health. J is TRBJ2-2 and V is TRBV11-2; tentative D call: TRBD2 (6 bases). In nucleotides, the CDR3 is TGTGCCAGCAGGGAGGGCACCGGGGAGCTGTTTTTT. It translates to CASREGTGELFF. Variable domain in full (rest from reference TRBV11-2 and TRBJ2-2): EAGVAQSPRYKIIEKRQSVAFWCNPISGHATLYWYQQILGQGPKLLIQFQNNGVVDDSQLPKDRFSAERLKGVDSTLKIQPAKLEDSAVYLCASREGTGELFFGEGSRLTVL.